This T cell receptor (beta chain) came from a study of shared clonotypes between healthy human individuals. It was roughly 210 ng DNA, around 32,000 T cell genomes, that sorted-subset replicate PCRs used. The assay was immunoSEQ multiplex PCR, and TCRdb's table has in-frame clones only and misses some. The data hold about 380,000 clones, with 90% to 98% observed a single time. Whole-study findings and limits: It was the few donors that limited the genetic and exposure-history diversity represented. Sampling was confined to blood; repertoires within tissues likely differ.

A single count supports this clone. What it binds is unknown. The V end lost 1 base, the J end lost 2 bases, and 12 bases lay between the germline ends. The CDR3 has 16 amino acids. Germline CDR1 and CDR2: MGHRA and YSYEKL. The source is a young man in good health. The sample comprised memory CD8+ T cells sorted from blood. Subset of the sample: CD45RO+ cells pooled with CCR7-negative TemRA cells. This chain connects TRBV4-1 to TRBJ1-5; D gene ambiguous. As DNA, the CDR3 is TGCGCCAGCAGCCAAGTGTCCGGGTACGGCAATCAGCCCCAGCATTTT. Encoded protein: CASSQVSGYGNQPQHF.